This T cell receptor beta chain derives from a study of shared clonotypes between healthy human individuals. Across the whole study: The plates for each donor numbered three CD4 naive, three CD4 memory, two CD8 naive and one CD8 memory.

CD45RO-negative CD8 cells positively selected for CCR7 made up the naive population, which excluded terminally differentiated effector memory CD45RA+ cells. Study outcomes and limitations: Researchers found naive subsets generally carried larger estimated richness than memory subsets. Relative to clonotypes present in all four donors, those not shared had lower generation probabilities.

As handled by the study authors: ImmunoSEQ output lacked quality scores and full-length reads, limiting matched filtering. Libraries were prepared by immunoSEQ multiplex PCR; TCRdb keeps only in-frame clonotypes and omits some of them. That table furnishes V, J and clone size, whereas the DNA furnished D and trimming. The sample records 1.5 million to 2.5 million clones, about 95% being singletons. Germline V gives CDR1 SGHRS, CDR2 YFSETQ. The CDR3 extends over 15 amino acids. The V end was cut by 0 bases, the J end by 2 bases, with 11 bases between. Notes on this clone: Its cognate antigen is unknown.

The chain carries TRBV5-1 and TRBJ2-5; a weak D match, TRBD2 (6 bases). The sequenced material came from naive CD8+ T cells sorted from blood. The TCR originated in a man aged 18 to 30 in good health. The CDR3 region is CASSLATAGQETQYF. For the CDR3, the DNA is TGCGCCAGCAGCTTGGCCACGGCGGGGCAAGAGACCCAGTACTTC.